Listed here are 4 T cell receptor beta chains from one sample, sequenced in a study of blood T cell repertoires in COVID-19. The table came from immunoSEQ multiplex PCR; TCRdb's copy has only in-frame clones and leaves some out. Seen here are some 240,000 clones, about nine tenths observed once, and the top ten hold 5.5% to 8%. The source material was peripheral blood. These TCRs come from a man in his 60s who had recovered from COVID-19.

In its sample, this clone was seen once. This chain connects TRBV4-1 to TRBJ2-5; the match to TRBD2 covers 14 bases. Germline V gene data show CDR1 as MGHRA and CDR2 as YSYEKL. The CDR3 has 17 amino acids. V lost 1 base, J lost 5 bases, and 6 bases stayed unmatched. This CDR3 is CASSQATSGRAGETQYF. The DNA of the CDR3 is TGCGCCAGCAGCCAAGCGACTAGCGGGAGGGCCGGGGAGACCCAGTACTTC.

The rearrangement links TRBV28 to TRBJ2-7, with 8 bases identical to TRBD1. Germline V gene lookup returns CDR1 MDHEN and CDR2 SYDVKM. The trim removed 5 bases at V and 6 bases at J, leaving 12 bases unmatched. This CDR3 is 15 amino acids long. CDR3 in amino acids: CASSTSGTGTGEQYF. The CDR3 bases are TGTGCCAGCAGTACCTCCGGGACAGGAACGGGCGAGCAGTACTTC.

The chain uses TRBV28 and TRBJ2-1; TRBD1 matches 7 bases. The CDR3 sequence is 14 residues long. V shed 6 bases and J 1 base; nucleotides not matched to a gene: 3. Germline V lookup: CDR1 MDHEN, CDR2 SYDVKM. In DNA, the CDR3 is TGTGCCAGCAGATTACAGGGGTCCTACAATGAGCAGTTCTTC. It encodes CASRLQGSYNEQFF.

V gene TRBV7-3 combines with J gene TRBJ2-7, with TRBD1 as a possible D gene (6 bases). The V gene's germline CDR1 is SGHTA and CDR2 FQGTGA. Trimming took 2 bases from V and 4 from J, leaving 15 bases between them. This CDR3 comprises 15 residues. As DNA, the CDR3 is TGTGCCAGCAGCTTACTACAGGGTATAGGGTACGAGCAGTACTTC. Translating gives CASSLLQGIGYEQYF.